This T cell receptor beta chain was retrieved from a study of blood T cell repertoires in COVID-19. Whole-study context: T cells, B-cell-depleted T cells, or PBMCs supplied cDNA or gDNA.

Original methodology: Reference gene primer amplification yielded estimated nucleated cell counts. Sequencing was performed with immunoSEQ multiplex PCR; in TCRdb, only in-frame clones are kept and a portion is missing. The V and J calls and clone size were taken over from that table, and D and trimming were inferred from the DNA. The sample has approximately 90,000 clones; about four fifths are singletons. V dropped 0 bases and J dropped 9; count of bases not matched to a gene: 9. The CDR3 extends over 15 amino acids. The V gene's germline CDR1 is SGHRS and CDR2 YFSETQ. V usage is TRBV5-1 and J usage is TRBJ2-7; TRBD1 agrees at 10 bases. This TCR was recovered from a man in his 70s with COVID-19, enrolled during active disease. Sequences were obtained from peripheral blood. For the CDR3, the DNA is TGCGCCAGCAGCTTGGAGACAGGGGGCCTTCATTCGCAGTACTTC. Protein sequence: CASSLETGGLHSQYF.